This TCR beta chain was sequenced for a study of T cells in Graves' hyperthyroidism and ophthalmopathy. TCR beta CDR3 regions were amplified from RNA. First-round RT-PCR with HTBI primers amplified the TCR CDR3 region. From the multiplex PCR reads, TCRdb called clonotypes with MiXCR, one entry per CDR3 protein. The table shows fewer than 25,000 distinct CDR3 sequences, with around 54% occurring only once. Trimming removed 8 bases from V and 2 bases from J, with 11 bases in between. The CDR3 extends over 13 amino acids. CDR1 is SNHLY, CDR2 FYNNEI, per germline. Material: blood. The receptor's source is a woman aged 40 to 49 with Graves' hyperthyroidism that later progressed to Graves' ophthalmopathy. The genes are TRBV2 and TRBJ2-3; D not certain. The CDR3 region has the DNA TGTGCCAGCTTGGAAGGCACCACAGATACGCAGTATTTT. This translates into CASLEGTTDTQYF.